The text below deals with one T cell receptor beta chain. Its target is unknown. The sample comes from a study of shared clonotypes between healthy human individuals. Trimming at V came to 6 bases and at J to 3 bases, leaving 5 bases not matched to a gene. Germline-derived CDR1 and CDR2 are SGHVS and FNYEAQ. The CDR3 runs 14 residues. Every subset had its genomic DNA shared out evenly among several immunoSEQ plates. Clones were sequenced by immunoSEQ multiplex PCR, and TCRdb holds only the in-frame ones, with some missing. The table records fewer than 700,000 clones, 85% to 95% of them present only once. Study-wide results and caveats: The small donor group covered limited genetic and exposure diversity.

Naivety among CD8 cells was defined by CD45RO negativity and positive CCR7 selection, thereby excluding terminally differentiated effector memory CD45RA+ cells. Donation came from healthy HIV-negative adults that had no recent acute infections or vaccinations. The chain recombines TRBV7-6 with TRBJ2-7, with TRBD1 matching 10 bases. Sample: naive CD8+ T cells sorted from blood. This TCR was recovered from a woman younger than 45 in good health. The CDR3 nucleotides read TGTGCCAGCAGTCGGGACAGGGGACACTACGAGCAGTACTTC. Its protein product is CASSRDRGHYEQYF.